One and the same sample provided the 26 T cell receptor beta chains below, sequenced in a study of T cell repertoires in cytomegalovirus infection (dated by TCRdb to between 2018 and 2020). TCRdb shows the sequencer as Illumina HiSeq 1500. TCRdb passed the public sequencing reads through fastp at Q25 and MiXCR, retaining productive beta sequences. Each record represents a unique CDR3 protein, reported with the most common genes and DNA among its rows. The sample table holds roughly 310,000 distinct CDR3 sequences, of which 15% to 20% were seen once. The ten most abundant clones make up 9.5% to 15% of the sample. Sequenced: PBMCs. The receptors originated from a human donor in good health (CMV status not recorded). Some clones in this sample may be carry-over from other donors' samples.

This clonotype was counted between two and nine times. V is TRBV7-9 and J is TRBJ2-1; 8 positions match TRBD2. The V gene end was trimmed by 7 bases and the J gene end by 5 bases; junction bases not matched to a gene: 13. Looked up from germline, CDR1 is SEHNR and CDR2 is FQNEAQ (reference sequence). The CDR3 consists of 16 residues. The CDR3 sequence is CASTHGGANPHNEQFF. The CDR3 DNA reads TGTGCCAGCACCCACGGGGGGGCAAACCCCCACAATGAGCAGTTCTTC.

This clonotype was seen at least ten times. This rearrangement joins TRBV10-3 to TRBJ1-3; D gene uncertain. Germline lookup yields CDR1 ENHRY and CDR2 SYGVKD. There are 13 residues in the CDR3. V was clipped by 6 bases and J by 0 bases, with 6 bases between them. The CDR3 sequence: CAIRESSGNTIYF. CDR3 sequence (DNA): TGTGCCATCAGAGAATCCTCTGGAAACACCATATATTTT.

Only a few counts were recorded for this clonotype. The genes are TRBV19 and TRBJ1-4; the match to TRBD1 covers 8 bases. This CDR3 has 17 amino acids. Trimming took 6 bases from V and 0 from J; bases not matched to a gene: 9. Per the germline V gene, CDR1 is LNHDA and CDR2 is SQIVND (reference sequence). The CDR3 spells CASRDRPQGATNEKLFF. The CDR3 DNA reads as TGTGCCAGTAGAGACCGTCCACAGGGGGCAACTAATGAAAAACTGTTTTTT.

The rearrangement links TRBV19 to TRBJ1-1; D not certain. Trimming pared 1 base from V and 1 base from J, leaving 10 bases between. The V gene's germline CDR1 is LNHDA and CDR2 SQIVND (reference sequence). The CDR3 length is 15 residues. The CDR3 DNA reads TGTGCCAGTAGTATAGGTTGGGCGGAGAACACTGAAGCTTTCTTT. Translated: CASSIGWAENTEAFF.

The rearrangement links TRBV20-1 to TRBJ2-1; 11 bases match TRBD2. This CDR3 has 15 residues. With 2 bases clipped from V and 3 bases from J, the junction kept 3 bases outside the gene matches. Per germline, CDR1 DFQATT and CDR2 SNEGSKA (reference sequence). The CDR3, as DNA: TGCAGTGCTAGAACCACTAGCGGGGGCTACAATGAGCAGTTCTTC. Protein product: CSARTTSGGYNEQFF.

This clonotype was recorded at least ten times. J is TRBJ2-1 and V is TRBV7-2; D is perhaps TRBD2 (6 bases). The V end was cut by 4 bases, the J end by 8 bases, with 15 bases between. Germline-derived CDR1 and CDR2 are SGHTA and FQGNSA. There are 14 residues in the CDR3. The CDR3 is CASSSVDREDEQFF. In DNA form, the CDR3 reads TGTGCCAGCAGCTCAGTTGATAGGGAGGATGAGCAGTTCTTC.

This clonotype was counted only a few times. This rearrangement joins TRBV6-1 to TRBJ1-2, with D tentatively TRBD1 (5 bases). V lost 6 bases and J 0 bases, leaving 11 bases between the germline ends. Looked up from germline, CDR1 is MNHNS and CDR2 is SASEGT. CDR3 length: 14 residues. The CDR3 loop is CASRTERTNYGYTF. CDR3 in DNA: TGTGCCAGCAGGACAGAGCGGACTAACTATGGCTACACCTTC.

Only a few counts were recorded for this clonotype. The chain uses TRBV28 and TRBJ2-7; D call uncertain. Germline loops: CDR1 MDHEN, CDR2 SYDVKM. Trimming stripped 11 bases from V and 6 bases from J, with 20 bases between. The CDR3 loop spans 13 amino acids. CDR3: CAGSPDRTSEQYF. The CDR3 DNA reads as TGTGCCGGCTCACCAGACCGCACGAGCGAGCAGTACTTC.

Here the CDR3 DNA reads TGCGCCAGCAGCTGGACGACGGGACAGGTATACAATGAGCAGTTCTTC. Translating it yields CASSWTTGQVYNEQFF. The chain employs TRBV5-1 and TRBJ2-1; 8 bases match TRBD1. The V gene's germline CDR1 is SGHRS and CDR2 YFSETQ. CDR3 length: 16 residues. The junction had 9 bases not matched to a gene; V was cut back by 3 bases and J by 4 bases.

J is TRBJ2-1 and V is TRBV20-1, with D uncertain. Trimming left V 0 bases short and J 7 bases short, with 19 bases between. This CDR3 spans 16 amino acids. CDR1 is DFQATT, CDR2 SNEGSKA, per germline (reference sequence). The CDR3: CSARDPRQAYGNEQFF. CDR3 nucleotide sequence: TGCAGTGCTAGAGATCCGCGTCAGGCCTACGGGAATGAGCAGTTCTTC.

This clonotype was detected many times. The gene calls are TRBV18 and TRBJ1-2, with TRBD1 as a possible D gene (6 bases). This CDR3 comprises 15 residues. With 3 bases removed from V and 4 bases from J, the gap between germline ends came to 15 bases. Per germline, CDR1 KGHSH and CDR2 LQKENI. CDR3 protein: CASSPAGGSPYGYTF. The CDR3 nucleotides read TGTGCCAGCTCACCGGCCGGGGGCTCCCCCTATGGCTACACCTTC.

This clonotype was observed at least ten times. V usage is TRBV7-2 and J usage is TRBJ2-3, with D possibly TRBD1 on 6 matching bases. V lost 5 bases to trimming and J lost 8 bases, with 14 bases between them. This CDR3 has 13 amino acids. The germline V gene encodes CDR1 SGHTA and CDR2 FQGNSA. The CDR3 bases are TGTGCCAGCAGCGACCGGGTCAGGGGTACGCAGTATTTT. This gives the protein CASSDRVRGTQYF.

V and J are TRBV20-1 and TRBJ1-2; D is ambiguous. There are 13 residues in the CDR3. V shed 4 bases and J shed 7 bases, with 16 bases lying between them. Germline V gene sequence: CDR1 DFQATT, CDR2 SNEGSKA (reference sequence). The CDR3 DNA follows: TGCAGTGCTACTGAGAACTTCCGGGGTGGCTACACCTTC. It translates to CSATENFRGGYTF.

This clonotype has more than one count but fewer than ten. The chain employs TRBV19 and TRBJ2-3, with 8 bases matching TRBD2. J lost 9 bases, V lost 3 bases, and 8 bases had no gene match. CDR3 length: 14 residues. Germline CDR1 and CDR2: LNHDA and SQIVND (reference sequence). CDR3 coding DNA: TGTGCCAGTAGTATTGCGGGGGGCCCCTTAACGCAGTATTTT. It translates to CASSIAGGPLTQYF.

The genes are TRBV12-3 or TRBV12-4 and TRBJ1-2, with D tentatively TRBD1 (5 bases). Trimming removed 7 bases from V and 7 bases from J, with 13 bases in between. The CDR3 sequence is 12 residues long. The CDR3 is CASTGTGAGYTF. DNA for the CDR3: TGTGCCAGCACCGGGACCGGAGCTGGCTACACCTTC.

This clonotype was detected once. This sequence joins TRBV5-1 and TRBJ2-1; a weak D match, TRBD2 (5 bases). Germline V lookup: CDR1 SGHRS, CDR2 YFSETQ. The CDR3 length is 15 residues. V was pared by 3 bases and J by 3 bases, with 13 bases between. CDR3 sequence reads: CASSWKTGNYNEQFF. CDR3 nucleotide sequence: TGCGCCAGCAGCTGGAAAACCGGGAACTACAATGAGCAGTTCTTC.

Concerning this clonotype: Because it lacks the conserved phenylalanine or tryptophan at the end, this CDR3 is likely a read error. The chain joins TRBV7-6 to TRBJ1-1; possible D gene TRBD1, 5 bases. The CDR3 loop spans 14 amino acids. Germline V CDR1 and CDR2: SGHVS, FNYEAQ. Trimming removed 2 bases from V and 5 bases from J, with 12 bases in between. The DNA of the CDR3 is TGTGCCAGCAGCTTACTCAGTCGGGGGACTGAAGCTTTCTCT. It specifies CASSLLSRGTEAFS.

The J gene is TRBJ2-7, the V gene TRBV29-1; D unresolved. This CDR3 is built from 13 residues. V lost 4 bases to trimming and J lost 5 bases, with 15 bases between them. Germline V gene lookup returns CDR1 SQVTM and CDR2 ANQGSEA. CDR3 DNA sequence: TGCAGCGTTGGACGAACGAACCGCCACGAGCAGTACTTC. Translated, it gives CSVGRTNRHEQYF.

CDR3 in DNA: TGTGCCACCGGGCAGGGACAGGGGGCTTCAGATACGCAGTATTTT. It yields the protein CATGQGQGASDTQYF. V usage is TRBV15 and J usage is TRBJ2-3; 12 bases agree with TRBD1. There are 15 residues in the CDR3. V was clipped by 8 bases and J by 4 bases; unmatched bases: 7. The V gene's germline CDR1 is LNHNV and CDR2 YYDKDF (reference sequence). Complete variable domain (other parts from reference TRBV15 and TRBJ2-3): DAMVIQNPRYQVTQFGKPVTLSCSQTLNHNVMYWYQQKSSQAPKLLFHYYDKDFNNEADTPDNFQSRRPNTSFCFLDIRSPGLGDTAMYLCATGQGQGASDTQYFGPGTRLTVL.

The CDR3 region is CASRGTSGGAPDTQYF. The CDR3 DNA reads as TGCGCCAGCAGAGGGACTAGCGGGGGGGCCCCAGATACGCAGTATTTT. The rearrangement joins TRBV5-1 to TRBJ2-3; 16 bases are shared with TRBD2. The CDR3 totals 16 residues. Germline V CDR1 and CDR2: SGHRS, YFSETQ. The V segment lost 5 bases and the J segment 4 bases; nucleotides outside the gene matches: 4.

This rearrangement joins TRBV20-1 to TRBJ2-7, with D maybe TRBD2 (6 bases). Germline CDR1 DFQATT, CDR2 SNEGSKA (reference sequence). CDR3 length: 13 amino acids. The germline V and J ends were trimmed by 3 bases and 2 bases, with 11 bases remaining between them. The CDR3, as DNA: TGCAGTGCTAGCGGACTAAGCACCTACGAGCAGTACTTC. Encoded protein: CSASGLSTYEQYF.

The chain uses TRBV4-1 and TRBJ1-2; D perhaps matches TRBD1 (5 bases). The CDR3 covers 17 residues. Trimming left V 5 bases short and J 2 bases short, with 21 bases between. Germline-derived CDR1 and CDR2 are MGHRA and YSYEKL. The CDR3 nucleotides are TGCGCCAGCAGCGAATTATTTGGCAGGGCGGAGAACTATGGCTACACCTTC. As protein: CASSELFGRAENYGYTF.

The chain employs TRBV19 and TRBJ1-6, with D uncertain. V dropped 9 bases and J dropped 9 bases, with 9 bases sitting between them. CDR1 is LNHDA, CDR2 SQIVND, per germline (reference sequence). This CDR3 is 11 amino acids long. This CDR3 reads CASGWTSPLHF. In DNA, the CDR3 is TGTGCCAGCGGTTGGACTTCACCCCTCCACTTT.

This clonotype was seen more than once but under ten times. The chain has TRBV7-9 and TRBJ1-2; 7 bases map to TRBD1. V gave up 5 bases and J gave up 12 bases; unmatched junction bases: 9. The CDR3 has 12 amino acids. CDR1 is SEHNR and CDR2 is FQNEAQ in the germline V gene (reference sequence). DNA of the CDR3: TGTGCCAGCAGCCTCGGACAGGCGCTTGACACCTTC. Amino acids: CASSLGQALDTF. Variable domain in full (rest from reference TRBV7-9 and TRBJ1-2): DTGVSQNPRHKITKRGQNVTFRCDPISEHNRLYWYRQTLGQGPEFLTYFQNEAQLEKSRLLSDRFSAERPKGSFSTLEIQRTEQGDSAMYLCASSLGQALDTFGSGTRLTVV.

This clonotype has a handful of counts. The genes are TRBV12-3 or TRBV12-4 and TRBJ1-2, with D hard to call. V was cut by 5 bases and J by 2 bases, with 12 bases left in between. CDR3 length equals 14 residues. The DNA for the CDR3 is TGTGCCAGCAGTGAAGCGGGCGGGAACTATGGCTACACCTTC. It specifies CASSEAGGNYGYTF.

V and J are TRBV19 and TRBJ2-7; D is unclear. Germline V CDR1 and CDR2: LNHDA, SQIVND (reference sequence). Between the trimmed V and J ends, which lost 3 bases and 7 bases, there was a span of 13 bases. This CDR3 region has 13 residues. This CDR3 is CASSIQVFGEQYF. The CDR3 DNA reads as TGTGCCAGTAGTATCCAGGTGTTTGGGGAGCAGTACTTC.